This T cell receptor beta chain stems from a study of early T cells in non-severe SARS-CoV-2 infection. This CDR3 is 14 amino acids long. Trimming removed 4 bases from V and 3 bases from J; junction bases left unmatched: 6. CDR1 MNHEY and CDR2 SMNVEV come from the germline V gene (reference sequence). The table lists this clonotype with many counts. TCRdb used MiXCR to reprocess the 5' RACE reads, holding one entry per CDR3 protein. The table shows about 58,000 distinct CDR3 sequences, with about 13% occurring only once. The J gene is TRBJ2-7, the V gene TRBV27; TRBD2 aligns across 7 bases. The TCR comes from an adult who was a healthcare worker with PCR-confirmed SARS-CoV-2 infection or an uninfected control (not recorded which). Input material: whole blood. The CDR3 sequence: CASSYAGADYEQYF. DNA of the CDR3: TGTGCCAGCAGTTACGCGGGAGCGGACTACGAGCAGTACTTC.